Below, 12 T cell receptor beta chains from the same sample are listed, as sequenced in a study of beta chain features in type 1 diabetes. Every bit of the isolated RNA underwent reverse transcription, so sequencing read expressed TCRB transcripts. Profiled with immunoSEQ multiplex PCR; TCRdb holds only in-frame clones, not every one. Found here are under 800,000 clones, less than 20% of them singletons; the top ten hold about 0.087%. Sequencing used naive CD4+ T cells from blood. The receptor set was obtained from a man between 18 and 35 years old in good health.

The sample holds a few counts of this clone. This chain links TRBV29-1 with TRBJ1-5; a weak D match, TRBD1 (6 bases). The CDR3 loop spans 13 amino acids. Trimming removed 6 bases at V and 4 bases at J, with 13 bases between. Germline V gene lookup returns CDR1 SQVTM and CDR2 ANQGSEA. Here the CDR3 DNA reads TGCAGCGTCCGCGAGGGGGGAAATCAGCCCCAGCATTTT. Translating it yields CSVREGGNQPQHF.

A few counts support this clone. The rearrangement links TRBV4-3 to TRBJ2-3, with TRBD1 matching over 8 bases. Germline V gene lookup returns CDR1 LGHNA and CDR2 YSLEER. Germline trimming cut 1 base from V and 5 bases from J; bases unmatched to any gene: 8. This CDR3 contains 16 residues. As DNA, the CDR3 is TGCGCCAGCAGCCAAGGAGACAGGGGCAGGGAAGATACGCAGTATTTT. It specifies CASSQGDRGREDTQYF.

The chain joins TRBV14 to TRBJ2-7, with a possible D match to TRBD1 (6 bases). Trimming left V 0 bases short and J 2 bases short, with 14 bases between. CDR1 SGHDN and CDR2 FVKESK come from the germline V gene. The CDR3 is 16 amino acids. Here the CDR3 DNA reads TGTGCCAGCAGCCAAGAAAATGGGGACACACCCTACGAGCAGTACTTC. As protein: CASSQENGDTPYEQYF.

This clone was counted only a few times. The V and J genes are TRBV19 and TRBJ1-3, with no clear D. Per germline, CDR1 LNHDA and CDR2 SQIVND (reference sequence). This CDR3 has 15 amino acids. V was trimmed by 1 base and J by 2 bases, leaving 9 bases between them. The CDR3 bases are TGTGCCAGTAGTATAGGATTTAGGCCTGGAAACACCATATATTTT. Encoded protein: CASSIGFRPGNTIYF.

This clone has a handful of counts. The V call is TRBV4-3, the J call TRBJ2-7; 7 positions agree with TRBD1. This CDR3 spans 14 amino acids. The ends lost 0 bases at V and 7 bases at J; junction bases unmatched: 6. Germline assignment: CDR1 LGHNA and CDR2 YSLEER. The CDR3 loop reads CASSQDVAGGEQYF. The CDR3 DNA reads TGCGCCAGCAGCCAAGATGTGGCAGGGGGAGAGCAGTACTTC.

A few counts support this clone. The chain carries TRBV9 and TRBJ1-2; no reliable D call. Trimming took 4 bases from V and 8 from J, leaving 12 bases between them. This CDR3 has 12 residues. The V gene's germline CDR1 is SGDLS and CDR2 YYNGEE. CDR3 amino acids: CASSSDTWGYTF. The CDR3 DNA sequence: TGTGCCAGCAGCTCCGATACGTGGGGCTACACCTTC.

This clone occurred a few times. The chain is built from TRBV6-5 and TRBJ1-2, with D unresolved. CDR3 length: 15 residues. V gave up 0 bases and J gave up 8 bases, with 16 bases separating them. Germline values: CDR1 MNHEY, CDR2 SVGAGI. The DNA of the CDR3 is TGTGCCAGCAGTTACTCCCCGTTCGCCTATGGGGGCTACACCTTC. It specifies CASSYSPFAYGGYTF.

This clone has a single count. The CDR3 spells CASSPTLAGNNEQFF. The CDR3 DNA sequence: TGCGCCAGCAGCCCCACACTAGCGGGAAACAATGAGCAGTTCTTC. The rearrangement links TRBV5-1 to TRBJ2-1, with 10 bases lining up with TRBD2. Per germline, CDR1 SGHRS and CDR2 YFSETQ. The CDR3 runs 15 residues. Trimming removed 4 bases from V and 5 bases from J; junction bases left unmatched: 6.

Note on this clone: Other DNA sequences in this specimen translate into the identical CDR3. The chain has TRBV18 and TRBJ2-7; the match to TRBD1 covers 7 bases. The V gene's germline CDR1 is KGHSH and CDR2 LQKENI. This CDR3 is built from 13 residues. J gave up 1 base and V 6 bases, and 3 bases lay outside the gene matches. The CDR3 reads CASSQQGSYEQYF. The CDR3 nucleotides read TGTGCCAGCTCCCAACAGGGGTCCTACGAGCAGTACTTC.

This clone was counted only a few times. This chain joins TRBV5-1 and TRBJ1-2; D call uncertain. The CDR3 has 12 amino acids. In germline, CDR1 is SGHRS, CDR2 YFSETQ. Between the trimmed V and J ends, which lost 5 bases and 1 base, there was a span of 6 bases. The CDR3 DNA follows: TGCGCCAGCAGGGAGGGTAACTATGGCTACACCTTC. Translation: CASREGNYGYTF.

A remark on this clone: Other DNA sequences in the sample encode the same CDR3. The rearrangement uses TRBV28 and TRBJ2-7; no definite D call. This CDR3 contains 12 residues. Trimming pared 6 bases from V and 4 bases from J, leaving 10 bases between. The germline V gene has CDR1 MDHEN and CDR2 SYDVKM. The CDR3 DNA sequence: TGTGCCAGCAGCCTCCTGGGGTACGAGCAGTACTTC. It codes for CASSLLGYEQYF.

The J gene is TRBJ2-5, the V gene TRBV6-6; 7 bases match TRBD1. The germline V gene encodes CDR1 MNHNY and CDR2 SVGAGI (reference sequence). After removal of 6 bases from V and 2 bases from J, the junction contained 6 bases not matched to a gene. The CDR3 covers 14 residues. The CDR3 bases are TGTGCCAGCAGGGGACAGAGCAAACAAGAGACCCAGTACTTC. It specifies CASRGQSKQETQYF.